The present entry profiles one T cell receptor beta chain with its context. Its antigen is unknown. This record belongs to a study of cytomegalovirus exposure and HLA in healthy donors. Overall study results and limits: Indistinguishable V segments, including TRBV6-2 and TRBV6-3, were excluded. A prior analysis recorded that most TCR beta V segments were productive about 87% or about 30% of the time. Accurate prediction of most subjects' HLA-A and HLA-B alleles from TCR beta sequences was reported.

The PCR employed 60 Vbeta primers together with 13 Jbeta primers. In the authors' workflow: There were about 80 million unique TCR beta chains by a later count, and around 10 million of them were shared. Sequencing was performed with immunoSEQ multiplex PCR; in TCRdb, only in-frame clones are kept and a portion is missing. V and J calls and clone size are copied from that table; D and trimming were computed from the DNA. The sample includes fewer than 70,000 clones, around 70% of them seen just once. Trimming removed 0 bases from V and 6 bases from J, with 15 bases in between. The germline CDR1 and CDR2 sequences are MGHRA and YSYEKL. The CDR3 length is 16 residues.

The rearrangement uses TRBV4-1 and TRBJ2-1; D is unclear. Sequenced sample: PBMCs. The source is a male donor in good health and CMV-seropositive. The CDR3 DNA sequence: TGCGCCAGCAGCCAAGAAATGAACAGCCTTGGCAATGAGCAGTTCTTC. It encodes CASSQEMNSLGNEQFF.